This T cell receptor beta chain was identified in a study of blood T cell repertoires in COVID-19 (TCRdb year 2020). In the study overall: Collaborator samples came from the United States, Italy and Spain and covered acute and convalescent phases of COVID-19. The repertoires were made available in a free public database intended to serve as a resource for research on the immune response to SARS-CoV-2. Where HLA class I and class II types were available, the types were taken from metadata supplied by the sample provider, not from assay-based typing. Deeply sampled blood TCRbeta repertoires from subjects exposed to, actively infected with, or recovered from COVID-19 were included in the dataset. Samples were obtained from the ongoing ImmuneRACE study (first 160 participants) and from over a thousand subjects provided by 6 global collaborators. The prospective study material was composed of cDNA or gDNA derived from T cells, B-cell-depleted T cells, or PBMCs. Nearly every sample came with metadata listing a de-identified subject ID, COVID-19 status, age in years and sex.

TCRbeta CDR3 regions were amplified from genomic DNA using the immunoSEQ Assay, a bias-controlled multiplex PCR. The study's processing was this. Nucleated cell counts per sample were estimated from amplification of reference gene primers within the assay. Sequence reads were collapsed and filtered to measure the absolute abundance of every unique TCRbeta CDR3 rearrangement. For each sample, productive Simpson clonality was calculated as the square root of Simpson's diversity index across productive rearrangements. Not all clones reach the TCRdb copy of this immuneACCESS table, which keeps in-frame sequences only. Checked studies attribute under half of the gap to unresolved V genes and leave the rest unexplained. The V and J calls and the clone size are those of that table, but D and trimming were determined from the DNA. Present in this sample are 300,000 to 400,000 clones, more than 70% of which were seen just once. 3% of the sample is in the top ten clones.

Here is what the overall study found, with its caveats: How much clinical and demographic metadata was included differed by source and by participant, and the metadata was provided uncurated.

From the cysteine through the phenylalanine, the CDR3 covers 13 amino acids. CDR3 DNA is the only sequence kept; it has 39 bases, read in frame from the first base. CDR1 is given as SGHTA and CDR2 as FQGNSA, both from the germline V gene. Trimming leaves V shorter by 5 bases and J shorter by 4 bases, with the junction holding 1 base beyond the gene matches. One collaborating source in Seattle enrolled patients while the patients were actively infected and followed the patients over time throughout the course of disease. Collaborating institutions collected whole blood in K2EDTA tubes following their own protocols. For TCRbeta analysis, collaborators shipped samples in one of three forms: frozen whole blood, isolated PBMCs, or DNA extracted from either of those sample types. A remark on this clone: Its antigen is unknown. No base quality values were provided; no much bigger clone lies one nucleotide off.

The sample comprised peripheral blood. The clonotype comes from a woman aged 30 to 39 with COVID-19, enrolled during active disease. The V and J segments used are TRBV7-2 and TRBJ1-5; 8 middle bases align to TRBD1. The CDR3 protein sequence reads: CASSRTGNQPQHF. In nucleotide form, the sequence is TGTGCCAGCAGCCGGACAGGGAATCAGCCCCAGCATTTT.